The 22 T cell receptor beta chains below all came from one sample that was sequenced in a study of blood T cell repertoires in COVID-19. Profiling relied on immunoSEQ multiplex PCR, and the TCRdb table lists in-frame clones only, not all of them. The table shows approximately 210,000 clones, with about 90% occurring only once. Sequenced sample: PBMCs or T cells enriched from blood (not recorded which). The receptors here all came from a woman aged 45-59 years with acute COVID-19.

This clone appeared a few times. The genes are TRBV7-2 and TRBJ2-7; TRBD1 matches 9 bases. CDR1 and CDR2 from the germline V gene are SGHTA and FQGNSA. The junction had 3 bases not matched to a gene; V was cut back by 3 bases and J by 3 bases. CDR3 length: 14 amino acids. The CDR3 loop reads CASSFGQGNYEQYF. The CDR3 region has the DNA TGTGCCAGCAGCTTCGGACAGGGGAACTACGAGCAGTACTTC.

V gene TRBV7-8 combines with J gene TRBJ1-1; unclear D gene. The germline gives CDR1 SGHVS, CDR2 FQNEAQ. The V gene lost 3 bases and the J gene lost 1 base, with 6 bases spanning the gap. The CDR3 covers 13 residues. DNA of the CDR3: TGTGCCAGCAGCTTGGCAGGGAACACTGAAGCTTTCTTT. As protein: CASSLAGNTEAFF.

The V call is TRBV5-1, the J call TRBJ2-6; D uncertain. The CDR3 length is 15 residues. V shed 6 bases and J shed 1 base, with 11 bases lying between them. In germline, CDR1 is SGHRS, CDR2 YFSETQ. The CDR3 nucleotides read TGCGCCAGCAATCTAGTTGGTTCTGGGGCCAACGTCCTGACTTTC. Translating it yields CASNLVGSGANVLTF. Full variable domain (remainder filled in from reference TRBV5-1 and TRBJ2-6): KAGVTQTPRYLIKTRGQQVTLSCSPISGHRSVSWYQQTPGQGLQFLFEYFSETQRNKGNFPGRFSGRQFSNSRSEMNVSTLELGDSALYLCASNLVGSGANVLTFGAGSRLTVL.

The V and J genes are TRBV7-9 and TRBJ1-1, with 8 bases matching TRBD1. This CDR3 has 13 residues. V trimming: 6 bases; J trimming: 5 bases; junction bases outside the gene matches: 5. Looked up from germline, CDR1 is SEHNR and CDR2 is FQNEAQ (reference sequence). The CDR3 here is CASSRTGQTEAFF. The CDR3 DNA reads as TGTGCCAGCAGTCGGACAGGGCAGACTGAAGCTTTCTTT. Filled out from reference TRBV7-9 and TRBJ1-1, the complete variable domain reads DTGVSQNPRHKITKRGQNVTFRCDPISEHNRLYWYRQTLGQGPEFLTYFQNEAQLEKSRLLSDRFSAERPKGSFSTLEIQRTEQGDSAMYLCASSRTGQTEAFFGQGTRLTVV.

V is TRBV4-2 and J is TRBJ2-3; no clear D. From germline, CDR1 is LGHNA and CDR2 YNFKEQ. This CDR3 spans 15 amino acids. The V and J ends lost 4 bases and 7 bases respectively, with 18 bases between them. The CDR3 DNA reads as TGTGCCAGCAGCCCCGCCCAGGCCGCAGGAAATACGCAGTATTTT. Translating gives CASSPAQAAGNTQYF.

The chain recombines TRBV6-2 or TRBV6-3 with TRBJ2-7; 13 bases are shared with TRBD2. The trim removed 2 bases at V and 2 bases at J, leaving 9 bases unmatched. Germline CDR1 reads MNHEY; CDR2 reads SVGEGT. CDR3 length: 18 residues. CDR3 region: CASSYTSPGTSGTYEQYF. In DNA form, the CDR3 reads TGTGCCAGCAGTTACACTTCCCCGGGGACTAGCGGGACCTACGAGCAGTACTTC.

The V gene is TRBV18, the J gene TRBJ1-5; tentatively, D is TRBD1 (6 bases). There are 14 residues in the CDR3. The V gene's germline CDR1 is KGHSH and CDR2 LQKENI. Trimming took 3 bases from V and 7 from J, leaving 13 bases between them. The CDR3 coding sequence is TGTGCCAGCTCACCCACAGGGATAGAACAGCCCCAGCATTTT. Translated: CASSPTGIEQPQHF. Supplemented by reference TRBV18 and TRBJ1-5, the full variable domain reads NAGVMQNPRHLVRRRGQEARLRCSPMKGHSHVYWYRQLPEEGLKFMVYLQKENIIDESGMPKERFSAEFPKEGPSILRIQQVVRGDSAAYFCASSPTGIEQPQHFGDGTRLSIL.

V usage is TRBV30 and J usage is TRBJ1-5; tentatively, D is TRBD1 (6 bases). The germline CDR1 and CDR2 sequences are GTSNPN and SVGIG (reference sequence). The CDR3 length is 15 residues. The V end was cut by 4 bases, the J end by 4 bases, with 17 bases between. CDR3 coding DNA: TGTGCCTGGACATACCGACAGGTTGGGAATCAGCCCCAGCATTTT. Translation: CAWTYRQVGNQPQHF.

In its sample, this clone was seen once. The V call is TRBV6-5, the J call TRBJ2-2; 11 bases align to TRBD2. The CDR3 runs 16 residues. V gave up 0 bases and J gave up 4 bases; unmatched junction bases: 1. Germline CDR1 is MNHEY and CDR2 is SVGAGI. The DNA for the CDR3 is TGTGCCAGCAGTTACTCGGGACTAGCGGTCACCGGGGAGCTGTTTTTT. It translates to CASSYSGLAVTGELFF.

This chain's CDR3 is CSVGGDQPQHF. CDR3 sequence (DNA): TGCAGCGTTGGGGGGGATCAGCCCCAGCATTTT. The chain is built from TRBV29-1 and TRBJ1-5; TRBD1 is a possible D gene (5 bases). The CDR3 runs to 11 residues. Germline loops: CDR1 SQVTM, CDR2 ANQGSEA. V gave up 4 bases and J gave up 5 bases, with 6 bases separating them.

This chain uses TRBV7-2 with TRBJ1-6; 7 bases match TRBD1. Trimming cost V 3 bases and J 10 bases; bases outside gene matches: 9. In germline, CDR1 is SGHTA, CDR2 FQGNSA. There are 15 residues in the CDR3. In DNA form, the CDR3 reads TGTGCCAGCAGCTTGACAGGGATTAGAGAATCACCCCTCCACTTT. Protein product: CASSLTGIRESPLHF.

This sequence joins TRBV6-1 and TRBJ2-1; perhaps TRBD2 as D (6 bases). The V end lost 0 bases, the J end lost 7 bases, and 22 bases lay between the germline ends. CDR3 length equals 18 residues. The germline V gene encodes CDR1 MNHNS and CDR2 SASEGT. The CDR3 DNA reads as TGTGCCAGCAGTGAAGCGCTTCGTGGGGGGTCCTACCTTAATGAGCAGTTCTTC. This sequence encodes CASSEALRGGSYLNEQFF.

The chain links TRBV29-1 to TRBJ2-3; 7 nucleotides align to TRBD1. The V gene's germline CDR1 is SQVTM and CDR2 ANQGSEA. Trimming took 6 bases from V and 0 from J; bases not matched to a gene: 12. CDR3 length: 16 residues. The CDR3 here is CSVDLDRLSSTDTQYF. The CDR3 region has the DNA TGCAGCGTCGATTTGGACAGGCTCTCTAGCACAGATACGCAGTATTTT.

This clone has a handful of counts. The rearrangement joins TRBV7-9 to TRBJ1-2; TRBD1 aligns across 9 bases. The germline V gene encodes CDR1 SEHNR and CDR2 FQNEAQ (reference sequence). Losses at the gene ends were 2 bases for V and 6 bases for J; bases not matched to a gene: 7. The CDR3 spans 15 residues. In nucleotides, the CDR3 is TGTGCCAGCAGCTTATGGACAGGGGTTTGGCATGGCTACACCTTC. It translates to CASSLWTGVWHGYTF.

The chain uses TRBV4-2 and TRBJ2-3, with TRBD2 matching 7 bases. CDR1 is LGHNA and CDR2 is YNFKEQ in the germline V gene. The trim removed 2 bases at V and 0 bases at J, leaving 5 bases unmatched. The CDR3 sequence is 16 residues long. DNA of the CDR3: TGTGCCAGCAGCCAACCTAGCGGAACCAGCACAGATACGCAGTATTTT. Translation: CASSQPSGTSTDTQYF.

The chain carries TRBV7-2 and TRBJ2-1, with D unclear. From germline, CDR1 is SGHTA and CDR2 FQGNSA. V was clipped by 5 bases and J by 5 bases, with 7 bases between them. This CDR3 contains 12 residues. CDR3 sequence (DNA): TGTGCCAGCAGCCGAACTAACAATGAGCAGTTCTTC. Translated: CASSRTNNEQFF.

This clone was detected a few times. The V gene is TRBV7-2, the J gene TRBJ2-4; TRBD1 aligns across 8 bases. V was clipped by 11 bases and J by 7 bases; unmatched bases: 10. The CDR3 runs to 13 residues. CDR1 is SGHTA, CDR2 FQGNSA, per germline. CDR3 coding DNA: TGTGCCGTCCGGAGGACAGGGCGGAACATTCAGTACTTC. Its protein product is CAVRRTGRNIQYF.

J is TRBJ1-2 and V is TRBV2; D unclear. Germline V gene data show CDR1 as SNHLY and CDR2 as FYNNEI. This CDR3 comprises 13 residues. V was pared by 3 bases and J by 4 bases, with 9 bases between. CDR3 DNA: TGTGCCAGCAGTGACCTGGGGAGCTATGGCTACACCTTC. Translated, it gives CASSDLGSYGYTF.

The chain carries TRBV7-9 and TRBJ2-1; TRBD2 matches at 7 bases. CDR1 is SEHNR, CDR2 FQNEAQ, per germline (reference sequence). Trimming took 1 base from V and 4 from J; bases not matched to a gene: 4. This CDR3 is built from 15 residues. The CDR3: CASSLVTSWYNEQFF. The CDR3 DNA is TGTGCCAGCAGCTTAGTGACTAGCTGGTACAATGAGCAGTTCTTC.

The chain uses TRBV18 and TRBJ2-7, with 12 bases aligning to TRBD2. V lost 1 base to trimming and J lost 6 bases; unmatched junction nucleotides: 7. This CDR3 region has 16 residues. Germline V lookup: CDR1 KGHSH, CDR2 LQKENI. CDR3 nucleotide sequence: TGTGCCAGCTCACCACTGGGACTAGCGGGTCTAAGCGAGCAGTACTTC. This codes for CASSPLGLAGLSEQYF.

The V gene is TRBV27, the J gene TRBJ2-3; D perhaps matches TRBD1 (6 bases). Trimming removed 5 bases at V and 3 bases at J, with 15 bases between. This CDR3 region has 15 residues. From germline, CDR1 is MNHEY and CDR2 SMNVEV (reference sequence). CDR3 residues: CASSHTGNPTDTQYF. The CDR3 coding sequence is TGTGCCAGCAGTCATACAGGGAATCCGACAGATACGCAGTATTTT.

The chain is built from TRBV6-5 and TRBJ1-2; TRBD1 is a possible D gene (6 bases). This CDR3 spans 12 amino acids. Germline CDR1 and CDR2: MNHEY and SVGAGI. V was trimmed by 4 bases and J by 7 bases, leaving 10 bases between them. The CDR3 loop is CASSLQGSGYTF. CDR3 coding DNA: TGTGCCAGCAGTTTACAGGGATCTGGCTACACCTTC.